The T cell receptor beta chain described here comes from a study of blood T cell repertoires in COVID-19. Study background: Spain, Italy and the United States supplied samples that represented acute and convalescent COVID-19. Sources were T cells, B-cell-depleted T cells, or PBMCs; the material itself was cDNA or gDNA.

Data came from immunoSEQ multiplex PCR; TCRdb stores just in-frame clones and leaves some out. The sample has hundreds of thousands of clones; approximately 89% are singletons. Recruited during active infection, patients (from Seattle) were subsequently followed longitudinally. This clonotype was sampled from a woman in her forties or fifties with COVID-19, enrolled during active disease. The sample taken for sequencing was peripheral blood.

The CDR3 DNA reads as TGTGCCAGTCCGCAGGGAAACACTGAAGCTTTCTTT. Its translation is CASPQGNTEAFF. This chain joins TRBV11-2 and TRBJ1-1; D possibly corresponds to TRBD1 (5 bases). The germline CDR1 and CDR2 sequences are SGHAT and FQNNGV. Trimming pared 9 bases from V and 2 bases from J, leaving 10 bases between. The CDR3 runs to 12 residues.